This passage covers 8 T cell receptor beta chains from one sample sequenced in a study of identifying expanded T cells in peripheral blood. Method: immunoSEQ multiplex PCR; TCRdb's copy keeps in-frame clones and lacks some. Of around 100,000 clones in the sample, roughly 90% are singletons; the top ten hold about 17%. The sequenced sample was blood. The receptors originated from a person aged 18-70 years in good health.

This chain links TRBV27 with TRBJ1-2; D is uncertain. The germline V and J ends were trimmed by 6 bases and 5 bases, with 10 bases remaining between them. The V gene's germline CDR1 is MNHEY and CDR2 SMNVEV (reference sequence). This CDR3 contains 12 residues. The CDR3 DNA reads as TGTGCCAGCAGCGGCCAGGATTATGGCTACACCTTC. This codes for CASSGQDYGYTF.

This sequence joins TRBV4-2 and TRBJ2-7; no clear D gene. Germline CDR1 and CDR2: LGHNA and YNFKEQ. The CDR3 has 15 residues. With 5 bases removed from V and 0 bases from J, the gap between germline ends came to 14 bases. The CDR3 region has the DNA TGTGCCAGCAGCTTATATGCCGATAGCTCCTACGAGCAGTACTTC. Protein: CASSLYADSSYEQYF.

The chain has TRBV6-5 and TRBJ1-1; D unclear. Trimming removed 6 bases at V and 4 bases at J, with 6 bases between. The CDR3 has 11 amino acids. The V gene's germline CDR1 is MNHEY and CDR2 SVGAGI. The CDR3 DNA sequence: TGTGCCAGCAGGAGGGCCACTGAAGCTTTCTTT. It is translated as CASRRATEAFF.

In the case of this clone: In the same sample, other DNA sequences code for this CDR3. The chain carries TRBV5-1 and TRBJ2-7, with TRBD2 as a possible D gene (5 bases). This CDR3 contains 12 residues. In germline, CDR1 is SGHRS, CDR2 YFSETQ. V was shortened by 0 bases and J by 4 bases, with 5 bases between the two germline ends. CDR3 DNA: TGCGCCAGCAGCTTGGGCGGGTACGAGCAGTACTTC. Its translation is CASSLGGYEQYF.

The chain combines TRBV10-2 with TRBJ2-1, with D uncertain. Looked up from germline, CDR1 is WSHSY and CDR2 is SAAADI. This CDR3 is built from 14 residues. V was shortened by 7 bases and J by 9 bases, with 19 bases between the two germline ends. CDR3 coding DNA: TGCGCCAGCAAGTTCCCCAGCTCCGTGACTGAGCAGTTCTTC. Translating it yields CASKFPSSVTEQFF.

This rearrangement joins TRBV5-4 to TRBJ2-7; 7 bases agree with TRBD1. CDR3 size: 16 residues. Germline V lookup: CDR1 SGHNT, CDR2 YYREEE (reference sequence). Unmatched junction bases numbered 12, after V lost 3 bases and J lost 3 bases. The CDR3 DNA follows: TGTGCCAGCAGCTCCCGAAGGGGGCCAGGGGGCTACGAGCAGTACTTC. Translation: CASSSRRGPGGYEQYF.

For this clone: Relative to the germline gene, one junction end is altered; a read error may explain this. The chain couples TRBV7-2 to TRBJ2-4; 10 bases line up with TRBD2. CDR3 length: 13 amino acids. Looked up from germline, CDR1 is SGHTA and CDR2 is FQGNSA. The chain's CDR3 is CASSPASGGAWIF. The DNA for the CDR3 is TGTGCCAGCAGCCCCGCGAGCGGGGGGGCCTGGATATTC.

The gene calls are TRBV10-1 and TRBJ2-7; D is uncertain. The CDR3 is 14 residues long. V was clipped by 4 bases and J by 0 bases, with 10 bases between them. Per germline, CDR1 WNHNN and CDR2 SYGVQD (reference sequence). CDR3: CASSGSTSSYEQYF. The CDR3 nucleotides read TGCGCCAGCAGTGGATCCACCAGCTCCTACGAGCAGTACTTC.